The 4 T cell receptor beta chains below all came from one sample that was sequenced in a study of T cells in Graves' hyperthyroidism and ophthalmopathy. RNA transcripts provided the source from which TCR beta CDR3 regions were amplified. TCR CDR3 underwent first-round RT-PCR with the HTBI primer set. Using its own MiXCR run on the multiplex PCR reads, TCRdb lists one record per CDR3 protein. The sample shows a few hundred thousand distinct CDR3 sequences, approximately 15% of them seen only once. Sequenced material: blood. These receptors all stem from a woman aged 25 to 39 with Graves' hyperthyroidism.

The chain recombines TRBV29-1 with TRBJ1-2, with 7 bases fitting TRBD1. The CDR3 totals 14 residues. V lost 6 bases and J lost 2; bases outside the gene matches: 9. The germline CDR1 and CDR2 sequences are SQVTM and ANQGSEA. DNA for the CDR3: TGCAGCGTCCAAGGCGCAGGGGGGAACTATGGCTACACCTTC. This gives the protein CSVQGAGGNYGYTF.

This chain connects TRBV6-1 to TRBJ2-7; tentative D call: TRBD2 (5 bases). CDR1 MNHNS and CDR2 SASEGT come from the germline V gene. The germline V and J ends were trimmed by 7 bases and 0 bases, with 13 bases remaining between them. The CDR3 consists of 14 residues. The CDR3: CASKRALSSYEQYF. In DNA, the CDR3 is TGTGCCAGCAAGAGGGCTCTGAGCTCCTACGAGCAGTACTTC.

This clonotype occurred many times. The chain couples TRBV5-1 to TRBJ2-1; D is undetermined. Looked up from germline, CDR1 is SGHRS and CDR2 is YFSETQ. Trimming took off 6 bases at V and 0 bases at J, with 16 bases between the two ends. This CDR3 region has 16 residues. CDR3 sequence (DNA): TGCGCCAGCAACCCTTGGGTTACTCCCTCCTACAATGAGCAGTTCTTC. Its protein product is CASNPWVTPSYNEQFF.

V usage is TRBV5-1 and J usage is TRBJ2-5, with a possible D match to TRBD2 (5 bases). Germline V gives CDR1 SGHRS, CDR2 YFSETQ. Trimming shortened V by 0 bases and J by 4 bases, and 19 bases separated the two germline ends. CDR3 size: 17 residues. The CDR3 DNA reads TGCGCCAGCAGCTTGGTTCTTGAAGGGCGTACTAGAGAGACCCAGTACTTC. Protein sequence: CASSLVLEGRTRETQYF.